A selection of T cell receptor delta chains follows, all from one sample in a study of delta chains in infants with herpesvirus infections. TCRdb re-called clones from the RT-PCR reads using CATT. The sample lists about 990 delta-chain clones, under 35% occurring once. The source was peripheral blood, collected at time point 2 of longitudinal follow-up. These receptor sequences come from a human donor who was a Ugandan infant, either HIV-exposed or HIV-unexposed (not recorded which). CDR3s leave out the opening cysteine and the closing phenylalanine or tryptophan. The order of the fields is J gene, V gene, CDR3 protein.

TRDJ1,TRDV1,ALALPSYNSGGYTDKLI
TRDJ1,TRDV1,ALGELKLSSWGIRQAYTDKLI
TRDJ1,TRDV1,ALGELGRSDPGRTDKLI
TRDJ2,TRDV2,ACDTMGLGPTLTAQLF
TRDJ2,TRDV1,ALGELSTYLGDTTHPPRTAQLF
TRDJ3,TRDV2,ACDTLLGVSSSWDTRQMF
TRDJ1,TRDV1,ALGDIRPTLPPVSYTDKLI
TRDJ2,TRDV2,ACDPLGGDTAQLF
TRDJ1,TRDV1,ALGAQLGTSNHWGIRGGLI
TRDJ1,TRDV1,ALGERGYLPTLVWGSDKLI
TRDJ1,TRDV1,ALGDPPTRLNGGYESDKLI
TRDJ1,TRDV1,ALGDTCCLQGPWGPLTDKLI
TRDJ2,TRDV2,ACDTCGFLDFLTAQLF
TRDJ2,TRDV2,ACDPLLGDTREAQLF
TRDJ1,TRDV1,ALGEGPLASPSVAYLDKLI
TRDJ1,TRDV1,ALGELSAPYWGIPDKLI